This entry describes one T cell receptor beta chain. This record belongs to a study of T cell changes during pregnancy in multiple sclerosis. The CDR3 has 12 amino acids. Trimming left V 6 bases short and J 9 bases short, with 12 bases between. CDR1 is SGHDN, CDR2 FVKESK, per germline. Sequenced by immunoSEQ multiplex PCR; TCRdb stores in-frame clones only, minus some. The table includes 100,000 to 110,000 clones, around 93% detected once. This chain connects TRBV14 to TRBJ2-1, with unresolved D. The sequence was obtained from a female donor with multiple sclerosis, enrolled in a pregnancy study. Material: peripheral blood, obtained after pregnancy. In nucleotides, the CDR3 is TGTGCCAGCAGTCGCTATCCCATTGAGCAGTTCTTC. It is translated as CASSRYPIEQFF.